Each of the 12 T cell receptor beta chains below was sequenced from the same sample in a study of T cells in Graves' hyperthyroidism and ophthalmopathy. Amplified TCR beta CDR3 regions came from RNA transcripts. The HTBI primer set drove a first-round RT-PCR of the TCR CDR3. MiXCR was run by TCRdb on the multiplex PCR reads, yielding one entry per CDR3 protein. The table has approximately 400,000 distinct CDR3 sequences, approximately 14% seen once. Sequenced input: blood. These receptors all come from a woman in her 30s with Graves' ophthalmopathy.

The chain has TRBV10-2 and TRBJ2-4; D might be TRBD1 (6 bases). V was cut by 3 bases and J by 0 bases, with 15 bases left in between. Germline CDR1 reads WSHSY; CDR2 reads SAAADI. The CDR3 has 17 amino acids. DNA for the CDR3: TGCGCCAGCAGTGATTCCGGACAAGGGGGAGCCAAAAACATTCAGTACTTC. It is translated as CASSDSGQGGAKNIQYF.

About this clonotype itself: One base away lies a much larger clone, so this may be a sequencing read error. The conserved phenylalanine or tryptophan normally closing the CDR3 is absent here, so this likely arose from a read error. The J gene is TRBJ1-1, the V gene TRBV11-2; the match to TRBD1 covers 7 bases. Looked up from germline, CDR1 is SGHAT and CDR2 is FQNNGV. This CDR3 contains 16 residues. CDR3 nucleotides: TGTGTCAGCAGCTCGTTGCCCAGGGGGAAGAACACTGAAGCTTTCTCT. Amino acids: CVSSSLPRGKNTEAFS.

This clonotype came up many times. The chain couples TRBV28 to TRBJ1-4; D call uncertain. The CDR3 spans 14 residues. Germline CDR1 is MDHEN and CDR2 is SYDVKM. Trimming cost V 4 bases and J 7 bases, with 13 bases left between them. The CDR3 DNA is TGTGCCAGCAGTTCCCCTCATGGACCTGAAAAACTGTTTTTT. It codes for CASSSPHGPEKLFF.

Only a few counts were recorded for this clonotype. CDR3: CASSSEATDTQYF. The CDR3 DNA reads as TGTGCCAGCAGCTCCGAGGCTACAGATACGCAGTATTTT. The rearrangement joins TRBV7-9 to TRBJ2-3; D not certain. Looked up from germline, CDR1 is SEHNR and CDR2 is FQNEAQ (reference sequence). CDR3 length: 13 residues. Trimming shortened V by 4 bases and J by 3 bases, and 8 bases separated the two germline ends. Together with reference TRBV7-9 and TRBJ2-3, the CDR3 gives the full variable domain: DTGVSQNPRHKITKRGQNVTFRCDPISEHNRLYWYRQTLGQGPEFLTYFQNEAQLEKSRLLSDRFSAERPKGSFSTLEIQRTEQGDSAMYLCASSSEATDTQYFGPGTRLTVL.

This clonotype showed up many times. The CDR3 DNA follows: TGTGCCAGCAGTCGTAGTGATTTCCAGACCCAGTACTTC. Translated: CASSRSDFQTQYF. This chain uses TRBV12-3 or TRBV12-4 with TRBJ2-5; D remains unclear. V was cut by 5 bases and J by 6 bases, with 13 bases left in between. The CDR3 totals 13 residues.

This clonotype has at least ten counts. The chain carries TRBV13 and TRBJ2-2, with no clear D. V dropped 11 bases and J dropped 0 bases, with 13 bases sitting between them. CDR1 is PRHDT and CDR2 is FYEKMQ in the germline V gene (reference sequence). The CDR3 has 14 residues. CDR3 coding DNA: TGTGCCTCCTCGCCCCCTCCGAACACCGGGGAGCTGTTTTTT. Its protein is CASSPPPNTGELFF.

The sample holds many counts of this clonotype. The chain combines TRBV12-3 or TRBV12-4 with TRBJ2-7, with TRBD1 matching over 10 bases. The CDR3 totals 13 residues. The V segment lost 7 bases and the J segment 6 bases; nucleotides outside the gene matches: 6. The CDR3 sequence: CASISGTGVEQYF. The DNA for the CDR3 is TGTGCCAGCATCTCCGGGACAGGGGTCGAGCAGTACTTC.

The genes are TRBV20-1 and TRBJ1-1; the match to TRBD1 covers 11 bases. J gave up 4 bases and V 3 bases, and 7 bases lay outside the gene matches. The V gene's germline CDR1 is DFQATT and CDR2 SNEGSKA (reference sequence). The CDR3 sequence is 15 residues long. The CDR3 spells CSARVPGTGGTEAFF. Written as DNA, the CDR3 is TGCAGTGCTAGGGTTCCCGGGACAGGGGGCACTGAAGCTTTCTTT.

This clonotype has a count of ten or more. The chain uses TRBV2 and TRBJ2-7, with D hard to call. Trimming stripped 5 bases from V and 5 bases from J, with 13 bases between. The germline gives CDR1 SNHLY, CDR2 FYNNEI. The CDR3 has 13 amino acids. This CDR3 is CASSLDGPDEQYF. The CDR3 nucleotides are TGTGCCAGCAGTTTGGACGGCCCGGACGAGCAGTACTTC. The full variable domain, with the rest looked up from reference TRBV2 and TRBJ2-7, is EPEVTQTPSHQVTQMGQEVILRCVPISNHLYFYWYRQILGQKVEFLVSFYNNEISEKSEIFDDQFSVERPDGSNFTLKIRSTKLEDSAMYFCASSLDGPDEQYFGPGTRLTVT.

At least ten counts were recorded for this clonotype. V gene TRBV7-9 combines with J gene TRBJ2-1; D ambiguous. The CDR3 runs 13 residues. Germline V gene sequence: CDR1 SEHNR, CDR2 FQNEAQ (reference sequence). V was cut by 7 bases and J by 0 bases, with 7 bases left in between. The chain's CDR3 is CASTQLSYNEQFF. The CDR3 DNA follows: TGTGCCAGCACCCAGCTCTCCTACAATGAGCAGTTCTTC.

This clonotype was seen repeatedly, ten times or more. The CDR3 DNA is TGCGCCAGCATGATGGACGCGGGCACTGAAGCTTTCTTT. It yields the protein CASMMDAGTEAFF. The genes are TRBV5-1 and TRBJ1-1; no reliable D call. The CDR3 covers 13 residues. Germline values: CDR1 SGHRS, CDR2 YFSETQ. Trimming removed 6 bases at V and 4 bases at J, with 13 bases between.

The table lists this clonotype with many counts. CDR3: CAWTRGTASDEQYF. Written as DNA, the CDR3 is TGTGCCTGGACCAGGGGGACCGCATCGGACGAGCAGTACTTC. The chain has TRBV30 and TRBJ2-7; 7 bases are a match to TRBD1. The CDR3 is 14 amino acids. Unmatched junction bases numbered 11, after V lost 4 bases and J lost 5 bases. In germline, CDR1 is GTSNPN, CDR2 SVGIG (reference sequence).